This is a list of T cell receptor beta chains from one sample in a study of memory CD4+ T cells and cytomegalovirus serostatus. TCRdb keeps only in-frame clones here, not all; method: immunoSEQ multiplex PCR. The sample shows some 27,000 clones, less than 80% of them seen only once. Sample: memory CD4+ T cells from blood. These receptors were taken from an adult in good health and CMV-seronegative. The CDR3 runs from the conserved cysteine through the conserved F or W. The D gene is left open where the match is weak. For some rows the clone size is stated as once, few or many, or as a class when expanded; others skip it.

cdr3_aa: CASSPRTGKDLNEQFF; cdr3_nt: TGTGCCAGCAGCCCCCGGACAGGGAAGGACCTAAATGAGCAGTTCTTC; cdr3_length: 16; j_call: TRBJ2-1; d_call: TRBD1; v_call: TRBV7-6; clone_size: NA
cdr3_aa: CATSRDGTVYEQYF; cdr3_nt: TGTGCCACCAGCAGAGACGGGACAGTCTACGAGCAGTACTTC; cdr3_length: 14; j_call: TRBJ2-7; d_call: TRBD1; v_call: TRBV15; clone_size: NA
cdr3_aa: CASMTGISSYNSPLHF; cdr3_nt: TGTGCCAGCATGACAGGGATAAGCTCCTATAATTCACCCCTCCACTTT; cdr3_length: 16; j_call: TRBJ1-6; d_call: TRBD1; v_call: TRBV25-1; clone_size: NA
cdr3_aa: CSLLGVGGYTF; cdr3_nt: TGCAGCCTTTTAGGTGTTGGAGGCTACACCTTC; cdr3_length: 11; j_call: TRBJ1-2; d_call: NA; v_call: TRBV29-1; clone_size: NA
cdr3_aa: CASSPDRLAIRTDTQYF; cdr3_nt: TGTGCCAGCAGTCCCGACCGACTAGCGATACGCACAGATACGCAGTATTTT; cdr3_length: 17; j_call: TRBJ2-3; d_call: TRBD2; v_call: TRBV27; clone_size: NA
cdr3_aa: CAISGQQHYEQYF; cdr3_nt: TGTGCCATCAGTGGACAACAACACTACGAGCAGTACTTC; cdr3_length: 13; j_call: TRBJ2-7; d_call: NA; v_call: TRBV10-3; clone_size: few
cdr3_aa: CASSEVYSGQGRGYTF; cdr3_nt: TGTGCCAGCAGTGAAGTATATTCAGGGCAGGGGAGAGGCTACACCTTC; cdr3_length: 16; j_call: TRBJ1-2; d_call: NA; v_call: TRBV6-1; clone_size: few
cdr3_aa: CSVPANSSPYGYTF; cdr3_nt: TGCAGCGTCCCTGCCAATTCCTCTCCCTATGGCTACACCTTC; cdr3_length: 14; j_call: TRBJ1-2; d_call: NA; v_call: TRBV29-1; clone_size: NA
cdr3_aa: CASSFMGSDEQYF; cdr3_nt: TGTGCCAGCAGCTTTATGGGGTCTGACGAGCAGTACTTC; cdr3_length: 13; j_call: TRBJ2-7; d_call: NA; v_call: TRBV7-9; clone_size: NA
cdr3_aa: CASSQPQDARIHF; cdr3_nt: TGTGCCAGCAGCCAGCCACAGGACGCCAGGATCCACTTT; cdr3_length: 13; j_call: TRBJ1-6; d_call: NA; v_call: TRBV5-6; clone_size: NA
cdr3_aa: CASSGGSSPLHF; cdr3_nt: TGTGCCAGCAGTGGGGGGAGTTCACCCCTCCACTTT; cdr3_length: 12; j_call: TRBJ1-6; d_call: NA; v_call: TRBV2; clone_size: NA
cdr3_aa: CASSYGSTEAFF; cdr3_nt: TGTGCCAGCAGTTACGGCAGCACTGAAGCTTTCTTT; cdr3_length: 12; j_call: TRBJ1-1; d_call: NA; v_call: TRBV6-5; clone_size: NA
cdr3_aa: CASSLASGAGLGDTQYF; cdr3_nt: TGTGCCAGCAGCTTGGCAAGCGGAGCGGGGTTGGGGGATACGCAGTATTTT; cdr3_length: 17; j_call: TRBJ2-3; d_call: TRBD2; v_call: TRBV5-6; clone_size: NA
cdr3_aa: CASSLGRTEAFF; cdr3_nt: TGTGCCAGCAGCTTAGGCCGCACTGAAGCTTTCTTT; cdr3_length: 12; j_call: TRBJ1-1; d_call: NA; v_call: TRBV7-2; clone_size: NA
cdr3_aa: CASSQDGGRQEKLFF; cdr3_nt: TGCGCCAGCAGCCAAGATGGGGGCCGTCAGGAAAAACTGTTTTTT; cdr3_length: 15; j_call: TRBJ1-4; d_call: NA; v_call: TRBV4-3; clone_size: once
cdr3_aa: CASSYALYNSPLHF; cdr3_nt: TGTGCCAGCAGTTACGCACTCTATAATTCACCCCTCCACTTT; cdr3_length: 14; j_call: TRBJ1-6; d_call: NA; v_call: TRBV6-5; clone_size: NA
cdr3_aa: CASSRDSARGYTF; cdr3_nt: TGTGCCAGCAGCCGGGACAGTGCTCGCGGCTACACCTTC; cdr3_length: 13; j_call: TRBJ1-2; d_call: TRBD1; v_call: TRBV13; clone_size: few
cdr3_aa: CASSLTGFNYGYTF; cdr3_nt: TGTGCCAGCAGCTTGACAGGATTTAACTATGGCTACACCTTC; cdr3_length: 14; j_call: TRBJ1-2; d_call: NA; v_call: TRBV7-9; clone_size: few
cdr3_aa: CASSLIADYEQYF; cdr3_nt: TGCGCCAGCAGCTTGATTGCGGACTACGAGCAGTACTTC; cdr3_length: 13; j_call: TRBJ2-7; d_call: NA; v_call: TRBV5-1; clone_size: NA
cdr3_aa: CASSYPGQGIYGYTF; cdr3_nt: TGTGCCAGCAGTTACCCTGGACAGGGGATCTATGGCTACACCTTC; cdr3_length: 15; j_call: TRBJ1-2; d_call: TRBD1; v_call: TRBV6-6; clone_size: few
cdr3_aa: CASSIGTSGLSYEQYF; cdr3_nt: TGTGCCAGTAGTATAGGGACTAGCGGCCTCTCCTACGAGCAGTACTTC; cdr3_length: 16; j_call: TRBJ2-7; d_call: TRBD2; v_call: TRBV19; clone_size: NA
cdr3_aa: CAISETSGRARETQYF; cdr3_nt: TGTGCCATCAGTGAGACCAGCGGGAGGGCCAGGGAGACCCAGTACTTC; cdr3_length: 16; j_call: TRBJ2-5; d_call: TRBD2; v_call: TRBV10-3; clone_size: NA
cdr3_aa: CSARTYTGQYF; cdr3_nt: TGCAGTGCTAGAACTTACACGGGGCAGTACTTC; cdr3_length: 11; j_call: TRBJ2-7; d_call: NA; v_call: TRBV20-1; clone_size: NA
cdr3_aa: CAWRGQPGGYGYTF; cdr3_nt: TGTGCCTGGAGGGGTCAGCCAGGAGGATATGGCTACACCTTC; cdr3_length: 14; j_call: TRBJ1-2; d_call: NA; v_call: TRBV30; clone_size: NA
cdr3_aa: CATSRDGGGALDTQYF; cdr3_nt: TGTGCCACCAGCAGAGATGGCGGGGGGGCCTTGGATACGCAGTATTTT; cdr3_length: 16; j_call: TRBJ2-3; d_call: TRBD2; v_call: TRBV15; clone_size: once
cdr3_aa: CAWSPGTAGHSPLHF; cdr3_nt: TGTGCCTGGAGCCCCGGGACAGCGGGCCACTCACCCCTCCACTTT; cdr3_length: 15; j_call: TRBJ1-6; d_call: TRBD1; v_call: TRBV30; clone_size: NA
cdr3_aa: CASSESGAGRNEQFF; cdr3_nt: TGCGCCAGCAGTGAATCCGGGGCAGGGAGGAATGAGCAGTTCTTC; cdr3_length: 15; j_call: TRBJ2-1; d_call: NA; v_call: TRBV10-1; clone_size: once
cdr3_aa: CASRPDGPYEQYF; cdr3_nt: TGTGCCAGCAGACCCGACGGTCCCTACGAGCAGTACTTC; cdr3_length: 13; j_call: TRBJ2-7; d_call: NA; v_call: TRBV28; clone_size: NA
cdr3_aa: CASTPQGANGYTF; cdr3_nt: TGTGCCAGCACTCCACAGGGGGCAAATGGCTACACCTTC; cdr3_length: 13; j_call: TRBJ1-2; d_call: TRBD1; v_call: TRBV2; clone_size: NA
cdr3_aa: CASSQDSGTRDYGYTF; cdr3_nt: TGCGCCAGCAGCCAAGATTCGGGGACCAGAGACTATGGCTACACCTTC; cdr3_length: 16; j_call: TRBJ1-2; d_call: NA; v_call: TRBV4-3; clone_size: NA
cdr3_aa: CAISEPRTDTQYF; cdr3_nt: TGTGCCATCAGTGAGCCTCGCACAGATACGCAGTATTTT; cdr3_length: 13; j_call: TRBJ2-3; d_call: NA; v_call: TRBV10-3; clone_size: once